This T cell receptor beta chain was profiled in a study of control samples from healthy donors and cancer patients. CDR1 SGHTA and CDR2 FQGNSA come from the germline V gene. The CDR3 loop spans 14 amino acids. V lost 3 bases and J 8 bases, leaving 11 bases between the germline ends. The protocol was immunoSEQ multiplex PCR, while the TCRdb copy is restricted to in-frame clones and leaves out a portion. The profile shows 150,000 or so clones, roughly 92% of them singletons. This clone has a single count. This chain links TRBV7-2 with TRBJ1-6; D uncertain. The specimen sequenced was blood. The clonotype originates from a man aged 18-30 years in good health. Here the CDR3 DNA reads TGTGCCAGCAGCTTCGGCGGGATGTATTCACCCCTCCACTTT. Translated: CASSFGGMYSPLHF.